Described below is a single TCR beta chain sequence and its context. Its specificity is unknown. CDR3 length equals 13 residues. V was pared by 6 bases and J by 6 bases, with 14 bases between. The germline V gene has CDR1 SNHLY and CDR2 FYNNEI. The data were obtained in a study of OX40 agonist ivuxolimab in advanced cancers. Looking at the study overall: Administration of intravenous ivuxolimab to patients occurred every 2 weeks at 0.01 to 10 mg/kg. At 82.7% male, the cohort had a mean age of 60 years, ranging from 23 to 79.

The assay was immunoSEQ multiplex PCR, and TCRdb's table has in-frame clones only and misses some. The data contain tens of thousands of clones, almost 95% of them singletons. Study conclusions and caveats: Still undetermined is the antigen specificity of the expanded peripheral T cells.

The chain couples TRBV2 to TRBJ1-2; possible D gene TRBD1, 5 bases. This TCR derives from an adult with an advanced solid tumor such as melanoma, head and neck, liver or kidney cancer. The input for sequencing was CD4+ or CD8+ T cells sorted from blood, taken in a trial of the OX40 agonist ivuxolimab. CDR3 loop: CASRGPGENGYTF. For the CDR3, the DNA is TGTGCCAGCAGGGGGCCGGGAGAGAATGGCTACACCTTC.